This record concerns one T cell receptor (beta chain) sequence. This clonotype was counted at least ten times. Its antigen remains unidentified. No base-level quality is on record; no much larger clone is a single base apart. In the ophthalmopathy patients, disease was moderately to severely active, with a Clinical Activity Score of 3 or more, a NOSPECS grade of 4 or more, and a duration of less than 3 months. Any patient with an uncontrolled infection, another autoimmune disease, pregnancy or lactation was excluded. Diagnoses relied on clinical symptoms, serum thyroxine and TRAb, thyroid ultrasound and orbital computed tomography. Ficoll-Paque density gradient centrifugation was used to isolate PBMCs from around 10 ml of fresh peripheral blood. Total RNA was extracted using Trizol reagent, and RNA quality was assessed on an Agilent 2100 Bioanalyzer. TCR beta CDR3 regions were amplified from RNA transcripts. The TCR CDR3 was subjected to a first round of RT-PCR using the HTBI primer set and the Qiagen OneStep RT-PCR kit. A second multiplex PCR round built the libraries, followed by size selection and purification. Paired-end sequencing of the libraries was performed with 100 bp reads on an Illumina HiSeq2000. The study's own analysis went as follows. Raw data were processed with SOAPnuke, discarding reads with adapters, uncalled bases, mean Phred below 15, or no exact constant-primer or identifier match. High-quality paired reads were merged with COPE v1.2.5, and unique nucleotide sequences were defined as clonotypes. MiTCR v1.1 was used to align clonotypes to the IMGT TRBV, TRBD and TRBJ reference segments. Analysis was restricted to V-J combinations with a frequency above 0.0001, which covered roughly 99% of repertoires. The TCS score was defined as F50 (clonal expansion) divided by E x V (chaos), with BLOSUM62-based TCRdist calculated between CDR3 peptides within each V-J. Welch's t-statistics and random forest reduced around 520 V-J features to 10 to 15, which were used in a naive Bayes classifier (R e1071). Through fastp at Q25 and MiXCR, TCRdb rebuilt clones from the public reads, retaining in-frame beta chains. Each entry is one CDR3 protein sequence, shown with its most common DNA and genes. These V and J calls rely on TCRdb rather than the paper's analysis. For this sample there are over 400,000 distinct CDR3 sequences; less than 25% appear just once. The ten biggest clones cover approximately 49% of the sample.

V was cut back by 6 bases and J by 5 bases, leaving a gap of 13 bases between them. The CDR3 sequence holds 13 residues, the cysteine and phenylalanine included. Only CDR3 DNA is held: 39 bases, read in frame from base 1. From the germline V gene, CDR1 is SGHTA and CDR2 is FQGNSA. These data originate in a study of T cells in Graves' hyperthyroidism and ophthalmopathy (dated by TCRdb to between 2018 and 2020). Describing the broader study: Peripheral blood was collected at initial diagnosis, before any treatment. According to the paper, TCR Vbeta CDR3 sequencing was carried out on roughly 130 peripheral blood samples, which came from over 40 ophthalmopathy, around 74 hyperthyroidism and roughly 17 progressor patients. Thyroid tissue and blood T-cell repertoires from more than 5 Graves' hyperthyroidism patients were also compared in the study. Once sampling was done, hyperthyroidism patients were given methimazole at a starting dose of 30 mg daily, whereas ophthalmopathy patients were given high-dose intravenous methylprednisolone. The approximately 98 discovery patients were randomly divided into training and test sets at a 7:3 ratio. Prospective prediction of ophthalmopathy was tested in an independent validation cohort of under 20 hyperthyroidism patients and 15 to 17 patients who later progressed to ophthalmopathy. To identify distinguishing TCR V-J signatures, a discovery cohort of roughly 100 patients was used, comprising some 45 with Graves' ophthalmopathy and some 57 with stable Graves' hyperthyroidism. Study-wide conclusions, independent of this receptor: Blood samples also contained most of the expanded thyroid clonotypes (frequency above 0.001), which suggests that blood repertoires may reflect thyroid immune responses. In validation, the model predicted progression to ophthalmopathy with approximately 70% sensitivity and roughly 72% specificity, a median of around 6.6 months before onset. Ophthalmopathy was separated from stable hyperthyroidism by a 13 V-J signature model, with about 88% sensitivity and roughly 81% specificity obtained in cross-validation and 80%/75% obtained in testing. No statistical method was used to set the sample size in advance, and investigators knew the group allocation.

The sequence was collected from an older woman with Graves' ophthalmopathy. The material sequenced was blood. The rearrangement combines TRBV7-2 with TRBJ2-5; TRBD2 is perhaps the D gene, given 6 matching bases. The CDR3 protein: CASSYFAGETQYF. The nucleotide sequence is given as TGTGCCAGCAGTTATTTTGCGGGGGAGACCCAGTACTTC. Joined to the reference TRBV7-2 and TRBJ2-5 proteins, this CDR3 gives the full variable domain: GAGVSQSPSNKVTEKGKDVELRCDPISGHTALYWYRQSLGQGLEFLIYFQGNSAPDKSGLPSDRFSAERTGGSVSTLTIQRTQQEDSAVYLCASSYFAGETQYFGPGTRLLVL.